This T cell receptor beta chain originates from a study of blood T cell repertoires in COVID-19. How the authors handled the data: Estimation of nucleated cell counts relied on the amplification of reference gene primers. Produced via immunoSEQ multiplex PCR; TCRdb's table is partial and in-frame only. From that table come the V and J calls and clone size; the DNA was used to work out D and trimming. The sample has approximately 220,000 clones, 80% to 90% seen once. This clone was detected only a few times. V dropped 3 bases and J dropped 4; count of bases not matched to a gene: 7. This CDR3 region has 15 residues. Germline CDR1 SEHNR, CDR2 FQNEAQ (reference sequence).

Sequenced: peripheral blood. The rearrangement uses TRBV7-9 and TRBJ2-7; TRBD1 matches 9 bases. This TCR came from a middle-aged man with acute or convalescent COVID-19. CDR3 DNA: TGTGCCAGCAGCTTGGAGCGGGACAGGGAGTACGAGCAGTACTTC. It is translated as CASSLERDREYEQYF.